This T cell receptor (beta chain) was obtained from a study of T cells in Graves' hyperthyroidism and ophthalmopathy. Per germline, CDR1 LNHDA and CDR2 SQIVND (reference sequence). V was trimmed by 2 bases and J by 0 bases, leaving 13 bases between them. The CDR3 sequence is 17 residues long. Amplification of TCR beta CDR3 regions used RNA as the template. Carried out on the TCR CDR3, a first-round RT-PCR used the HTBI primer set. TCRdb re-analysed the multiplex PCR reads in MiXCR, keeping a single row per CDR3 protein. The sample carries about 400,000 distinct CDR3 sequences, roughly 15% recorded once. Uncontrolled infection, other autoimmune disease, pregnancy or lactation excluded patients. Each diagnosis was grounded in clinical symptoms, serum thyroxine and TRAb, thyroid ultrasound, and orbital computed tomography.

The chain uses TRBV19 and TRBJ1-4; D remains ambiguous. This sequence originates from a man between 18 and 35 years old with Graves' ophthalmopathy. The sequencing sample was made of blood. CDR3 in amino acids: CASSIRAGSPTNEKLFF. In DNA form, the CDR3 reads TGTGCCAGTAGTATACGGGCAGGAAGCCCAACTAATGAAAAACTGTTTTTT.